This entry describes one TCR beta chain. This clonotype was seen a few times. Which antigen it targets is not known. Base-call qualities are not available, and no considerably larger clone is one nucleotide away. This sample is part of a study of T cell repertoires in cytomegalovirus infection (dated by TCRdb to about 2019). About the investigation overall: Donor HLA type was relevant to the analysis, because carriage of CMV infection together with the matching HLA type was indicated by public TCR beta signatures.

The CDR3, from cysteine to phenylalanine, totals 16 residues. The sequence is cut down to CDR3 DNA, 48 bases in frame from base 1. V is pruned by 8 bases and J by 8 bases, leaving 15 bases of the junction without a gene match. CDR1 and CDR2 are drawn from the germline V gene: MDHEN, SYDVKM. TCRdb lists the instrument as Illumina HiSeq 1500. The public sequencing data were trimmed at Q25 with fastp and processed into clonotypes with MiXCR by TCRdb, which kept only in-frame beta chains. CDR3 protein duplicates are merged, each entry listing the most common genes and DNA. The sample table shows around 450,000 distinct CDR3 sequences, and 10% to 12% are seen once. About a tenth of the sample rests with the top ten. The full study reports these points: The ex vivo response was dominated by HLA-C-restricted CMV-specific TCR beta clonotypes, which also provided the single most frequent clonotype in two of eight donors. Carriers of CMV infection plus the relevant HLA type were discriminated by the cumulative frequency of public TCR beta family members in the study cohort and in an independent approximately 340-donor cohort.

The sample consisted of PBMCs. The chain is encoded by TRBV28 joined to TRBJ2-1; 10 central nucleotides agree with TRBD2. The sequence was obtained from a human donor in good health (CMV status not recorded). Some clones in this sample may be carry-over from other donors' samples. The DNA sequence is TGTGCCAGCCTAAGTGGGTCTAGCGGGAGTAAGTATGAGCAGTTCTTC. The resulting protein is CASLSGSSGSKYEQFF.